The 27 T cell receptor beta chains in this list originate from one sample, sequenced in a study of cytomegalovirus exposure and HLA in healthy donors (dated by TCRdb to the late 2010s). The library was built by means of the immunoSEQ multiplex PCR assay. In its TCRdb copy, this immuneACCESS table keeps in-frame sequences only and misses some clones. Where compared with another copy, unresolved V genes explain less than half of these, and the others have no known cause. For this sample the table gives under 200,000 clones, of which more than 75% were detected only once. The ten largest account for approximately 7% of the sample. Sequenced: PBMCs. These receptors all stem from a man between 18 and 35 years old in good health and CMV-seropositive.

The chain couples TRBV27 to TRBJ2-7, with TRBD1 as a possible D gene (6 bases). Germline CDR1 and CDR2: MNHEY and SMNVEV (reference sequence). The length of the CDR3 is 16 residues. Deletions cut 5 bases from V and 0 bases from J, with 17 bases between. The CDR3 loop is CASSGPLGGSSYEQYF. The CDR3 DNA is TGTGCCAGCAGTGGACCCTTAGGGGGAAGCTCCTACGAGCAGTACTTC.

The CDR3 spells CASSYSGTGYYEQFF. In DNA, the CDR3 is TGTGCCAGCAGTTACTCCGGGACAGGGTACTATGAGCAGTTCTTC. This chain uses TRBV6-5 with TRBJ2-1, with 9 bases identical to TRBD1. CDR1 is MNHEY, CDR2 SVGAGI, per germline. The CDR3 is 15 amino acids. Germline trimming cut 0 bases from V and 8 bases from J; bases unmatched to any gene: 5.

V and J are TRBV7-3 and TRBJ2-7, with 9 bases that match TRBD1. The CDR3 extends over 16 amino acids. Trimming took 4 bases from V and 7 from J; bases not matched to a gene: 14. Germline V lookup: CDR1 SGHTA, CDR2 FQGTGA. CDR3 nucleotide sequence: TGTGCCAGCAGCTCCGGAGGCAACAGGGGGCGCGGGGAGCAGTACTTC. Protein sequence: CASSSGGNRGRGEQYF. The complete variable domain, with remaining parts taken from reference TRBV7-3 and TRBJ2-7, reads GAGVSQTPSNKVTEKGKYVELRCDPISGHTALYWYRQSLGQGPEFLIYFQGTGAADDSGLPNDRFFAVRPEGSVSTLKIQRTERGDSAVYLCASSSGGNRGRGEQYFGPGTRLTVT.

This clone was detected once. V gene TRBV29-1 combines with J gene TRBJ2-7; perhaps TRBD1 as D (7 bases). Germline V gene lookup returns CDR1 SQVTM and CDR2 ANQGSEA. This CDR3 comprises 12 residues. Trimming stripped 7 bases from V and 6 bases from J, with 16 bases between. CDR3 DNA: TGCAGCGGCGGGACAGCACAGGGCGAGCAGTACTTC. Amino acids: CSGGTAQGEQYF.

The chain links TRBV5-4 to TRBJ1-2; 7 bases are shared with TRBD1. V was clipped by 4 bases and J by 7 bases; unmatched bases: 13. Germline V gives CDR1 SGHNT, CDR2 YYREEE (reference sequence). The CDR3 totals 15 residues. The CDR3 sequence is CASSLARQGTTGYTF. In nucleotides, the CDR3 is TGTGCCAGCAGCCTAGCACGACAGGGAACCACTGGCTACACCTTC.

The rearrangement joins TRBV28 to TRBJ1-1, with no clear D. V was cut by 3 bases and J by 6 bases, with 11 bases left in between. Germline V gives CDR1 MDHEN, CDR2 SYDVKM. The CDR3 has 13 residues. The CDR3 loop reads CASSFGGWAEAFF. The CDR3 DNA is TGTGCCAGCAGTTTTGGCGGTTGGGCTGAAGCTTTCTTT.

The DNA of the CDR3 is TGTGCCAGCAGTTTAGTGCAGGCCAATCAGCCCCAGCATTTT. Its protein product is CASSLVQANQPQHF. V and J are TRBV28 and TRBJ1-5; no firm D call. Germline CDR1 is MDHEN and CDR2 is SYDVKM. Trimming cost V 2 bases and J 3 bases, with 8 bases left between them. The CDR3 has 14 amino acids.

The chain has TRBV7-2 and TRBJ2-2; D remains ambiguous. Germline-derived CDR1 and CDR2 are SGHTA and FQGNSA. Between the trimmed V and J ends, which lost 4 bases and 10 bases, there was a span of 13 bases. CDR3 length: 13 residues. CDR3 nucleotide sequence: TGTGCCAGCAGCTATTATAGAGATGCGGAGCTGTTTTTT. Translating gives CASSYYRDAELFF.

The chain couples TRBV15 to TRBJ2-1; 9 nucleotides match TRBD1. The CDR3 is made up of 15 amino acids. The V gene end was trimmed by 3 bases and the J gene end by 10 bases; junction bases not matched to a gene: 10. Germline V gene data show CDR1 as LNHNV and CDR2 as YYDKDF (reference sequence). As DNA, the CDR3 is TGTGCCACCAGCAGCGCGGGACAGGGATCAGAGGAGCAGTTCTTC. It is translated as CATSSAGQGSEEQFF.

This clone has only one observation. The chain combines TRBV10-3 with TRBJ1-4; 7 nucleotides agree with TRBD1. V was clipped by 10 bases and J by 0 bases; unmatched bases: 5. Germline loops: CDR1 ENHRY, CDR2 SYGVKD. The CDR3 loop spans 14 amino acids. CDR3 region: CATRDSPTNEKLFF. The CDR3 region has the DNA TGTGCCACCAGGGACAGTCCAACTAATGAAAAACTGTTTTTT.

The CDR3 protein is CASSSGTGGKTEAFF. The CDR3 DNA follows: TGTGCCAGCAGTTCGGGGACAGGGGGCAAAACTGAAGCTTTCTTT. V gene TRBV6-1 combines with J gene TRBJ1-1, with 12 bases aligning to TRBD1. V was pared by 5 bases and J by 5 bases, with 6 bases of the junction left unmatched. This CDR3 has 15 residues. CDR1 is MNHNS and CDR2 is SASEGT in the germline V gene.

V is TRBV2 and J is TRBJ2-2; D may be TRBD2 (5 bases). From germline, CDR1 is SNHLY and CDR2 FYNNEI. Trimming took 4 bases from V and 3 from J, leaving 12 bases between them. The CDR3 runs 15 residues. CDR3 amino acids: CASSGSGRDTGELFF. As DNA, the CDR3 is TGTGCCAGCAGTGGAAGCGGTCGGGACACCGGGGAGCTGTTTTTT.

The gene calls are TRBV27 and TRBJ1-5; TRBD1 aligns across 10 bases. V lost 6 bases and J lost 2; bases outside the gene matches: 4. Germline CDR1 reads MNHEY; CDR2 reads SMNVEV (reference sequence). CDR3 length: 15 amino acids. CDR3 sequence reads: CASRAGTGGNQPQHF. CDR3 coding DNA: TGTGCCAGCAGAGCCGGGACAGGGGGCAATCAGCCCCAGCATTTT.

The V call is TRBV4-1, the J call TRBJ1-5; no clear D. The germline V gene has CDR1 MGHRA and CDR2 YSYEKL. This CDR3 is 13 amino acids long. V was cut by 0 bases and J by 9 bases, with 9 bases left in between. CDR3 in DNA: TGCGCCAGCAGCCAAGATTTACGCAGGCCCCAGCATTTT. Protein: CASSQDLRRPQHF.

The genes are TRBV5-4 and TRBJ1-5; 7 bases match TRBD1. Looked up from germline, CDR1 is SGHNT and CDR2 is YYREEE (reference sequence). The CDR3 spans 15 residues. The trim removed 3 bases at V and 0 bases at J, leaving 3 bases unmatched. Written as DNA, the CDR3 is TGTGCCAGCAGCTCGCAGGGGGTTAGCAATCAGCCCCAGCATTTT. Encoded protein: CASSSQGVSNQPQHF.

The sample holds a few counts of this clone. This chain links TRBV27 with TRBJ2-7; D unclear. The CDR3 totals 12 residues. V lost 4 bases and J 2 bases, leaving 6 bases between the germline ends. Germline CDR1 MNHEY, CDR2 SMNVEV (reference sequence). CDR3 sequence: CASSSLTYEQYF. The CDR3 DNA follows: TGTGCCAGCAGTTCCCTTACCTACGAGCAGTACTTC.

Only one count was recorded for this clone. The chain joins TRBV9 to TRBJ1-2; 9 bases align to TRBD1. CDR3 length equals 16 residues. The germline V gene encodes CDR1 SGDLS and CDR2 YYNGEE. J lost 2 bases, V lost 4 bases, and 9 bases had no gene match. The CDR3 loop is CASSSDHTGGNYGYTF. The CDR3 nucleotides are TGTGCCAGCAGCTCAGACCATACAGGGGGCAACTATGGCTACACCTTC.

This chain connects TRBV4-1 to TRBJ2-7; D is perhaps TRBD2 (6 bases). Trimming stripped 2 bases from V and 5 bases from J, with 16 bases between. Germline V CDR1 and CDR2: MGHRA, YSYEKL. CDR3 size: 15 residues. The CDR3: CASSQRLGDRNEQYF. As DNA, the CDR3 is TGCGCCAGCAGCCAACGACTAGGAGATAGAAACGAGCAGTACTTC.

The genes are TRBV19 and TRBJ2-1, with TRBD1 matching over 9 bases. This CDR3 has 14 residues. Per the germline V gene, CDR1 is LNHDA and CDR2 is SQIVND (reference sequence). V gave up 5 bases and J gave up 6 bases; unmatched junction bases: 5. The CDR3 DNA reads TGTGCCAGTAGTCGGGGACAGGGAGGCAATGAGCAGTTCTTC. Translated: CASSRGQGGNEQFF.

This clone has a handful of counts. This rearrangement joins TRBV18 to TRBJ2-2, with 7 bases aligning to TRBD1. Per the germline V gene, CDR1 is KGHSH and CDR2 is LQKENI. The junction had 9 bases not matched to a gene; V was cut back by 5 bases and J by 0 bases. This CDR3 is 17 amino acids long. As DNA, the CDR3 is TGTGCCAGCTCATTAAGAACAGGGGCCGCGAACACCGGGGAGCTGTTTTTT. The encoded protein is CASSLRTGAANTGELFF.

This chain joins TRBV14 and TRBJ2-2, with a tentative D call TRBD1 (5 bases). CDR1 and CDR2 from the germline V gene are SGHDN and FVKESK. The CDR3 has 14 residues. The V gene lost 0 bases and the J gene lost 7 bases, with 9 bases spanning the gap. The CDR3 bases are TGTGCCAGCAGCCAAGATAGGCAGGGCGGGGAGCTGTTTTTT. This encodes CASSQDRQGGELFF. The entire variable domain, with the rest obtained from reference TRBV14 and TRBJ2-2, is as follows: EAGVTQFPSHSVIEKGQTVTLRCDPISGHDNLYWYRRVMGKEIKFLLHFVKESKQDESGMPNNRFLAERTGGTYSTLKVQPAELEDSGVYFCASSQDRQGGELFFGEGSRLTVL.

This clone was recorded a few times. The J gene is TRBJ1-1, the V gene TRBV30; the D gene is possibly TRBD1 (6 bases). Trimming took off 7 bases at V and 4 bases at J, with 16 bases between the two ends. Germline-derived CDR1 and CDR2 are GTSNPN and SVGIG (reference sequence). This CDR3 is 13 amino acids long. The CDR3 spells CALNRVEGTEAFF. The CDR3 region has the DNA TGTGCCTTGAACAGGGTTGAGGGCACTGAAGCTTTCTTT.

This sequence joins TRBV27 and TRBJ2-1, with D perhaps matching TRBD2 (6 bases). The V end was cut by 6 bases, the J end by 4 bases, with 16 bases between. CDR1 is MNHEY and CDR2 is SMNVEV in the germline V gene (reference sequence). The CDR3 is 15 residues long. DNA for the CDR3: TGTGCCAGCAGCGCGGGAACTTCGACTTACAATGAGCAGTTCTTC. It specifies CASSAGTSTYNEQFF.

This clone was counted a single time. V is TRBV28 and J is TRBJ2-3; maybe TRBD1 (5 bases). CDR1 is MDHEN and CDR2 is SYDVKM in the germline V gene. The CDR3 is made up of 14 amino acids. The V end lost 3 bases, the J end lost 1 base, and 8 bases lay between the germline ends. The CDR3 DNA follows: TGTGCCAGCAGTTTTCAGGGTCGCACAGATACGCAGTATTTT. This encodes CASSFQGRTDTQYF.

The chain uses TRBV5-4 and TRBJ2-3; D possibly corresponds to TRBD2 (6 bases). The germline V gene encodes CDR1 SGHNT and CDR2 YYREEE (reference sequence). Trimming stripped 4 bases from V and 3 bases from J, with 15 bases between. The CDR3 covers 15 residues. The CDR3 here is CASSPSGLRTDTQYF. For the CDR3, the DNA is TGTGCCAGCAGCCCTTCGGGACTGAGAACAGATACGCAGTATTTT.

The chain employs TRBV5-4 and TRBJ2-7; 8 bases agree with TRBD2. The ends lost 3 bases at V and 3 bases at J; junction bases unmatched: 5. The CDR3 contains 14 residues. The germline CDR1 and CDR2 sequences are SGHNT and YYREEE (reference sequence). The CDR3 nucleotides are TGTGCCAGCAGCTCTCGGGGGACTAGCTACGAGCAGTACTTC. Its translation is CASSSRGTSYEQYF.

This rearrangement joins TRBV7-9 to TRBJ2-3; TRBD2 matches at 9 bases. This CDR3 spans 13 amino acids. Losses at the gene ends were 11 bases for V and 0 bases for J; bases not matched to a gene: 3. Germline lookup yields CDR1 SEHNR and CDR2 FQNEAQ (reference sequence). The CDR3 sequence is CAGTSGSTDTQYF. The CDR3 DNA is TGTGCCGGAACTAGCGGGAGCACAGATACGCAGTATTTT.